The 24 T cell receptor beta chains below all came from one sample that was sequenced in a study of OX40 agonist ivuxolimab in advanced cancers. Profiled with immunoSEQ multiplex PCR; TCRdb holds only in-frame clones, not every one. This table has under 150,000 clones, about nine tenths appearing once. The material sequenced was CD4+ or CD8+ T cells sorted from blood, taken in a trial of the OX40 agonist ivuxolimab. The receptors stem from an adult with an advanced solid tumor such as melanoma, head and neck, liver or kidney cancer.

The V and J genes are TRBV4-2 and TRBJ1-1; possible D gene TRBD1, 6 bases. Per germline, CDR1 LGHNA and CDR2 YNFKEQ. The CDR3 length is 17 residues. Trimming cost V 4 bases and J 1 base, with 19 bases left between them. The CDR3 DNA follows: TGTGCCAGCAGCCCGTACAGGGAGGGGGAAGGGAACACTGAAGCTTTCTTT. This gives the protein CASSPYREGEGNTEAFF.

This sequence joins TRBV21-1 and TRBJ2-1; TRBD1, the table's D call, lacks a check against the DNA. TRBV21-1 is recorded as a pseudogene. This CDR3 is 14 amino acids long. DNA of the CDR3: TGTGCCAGCAGCCCACAGCAGAGTTTAAATGAGCAGTTCTTC. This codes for CASSPQQSLNEQFF.

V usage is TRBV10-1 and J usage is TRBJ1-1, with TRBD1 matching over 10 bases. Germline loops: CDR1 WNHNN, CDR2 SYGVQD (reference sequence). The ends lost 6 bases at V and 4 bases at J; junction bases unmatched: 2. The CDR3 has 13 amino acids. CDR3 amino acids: CASRGQGGTEAFF. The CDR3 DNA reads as TGCGCCAGCAGAGGACAGGGGGGCACTGAAGCTTTCTTT.

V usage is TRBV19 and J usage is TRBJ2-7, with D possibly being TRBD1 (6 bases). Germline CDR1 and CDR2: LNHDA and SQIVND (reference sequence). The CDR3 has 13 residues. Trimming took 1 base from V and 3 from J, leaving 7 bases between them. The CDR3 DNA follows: TGTGCCAGTAGTATAGTAGGGGGCTACGAGCAGTACTTC. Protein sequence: CASSIVGGYEQYF.

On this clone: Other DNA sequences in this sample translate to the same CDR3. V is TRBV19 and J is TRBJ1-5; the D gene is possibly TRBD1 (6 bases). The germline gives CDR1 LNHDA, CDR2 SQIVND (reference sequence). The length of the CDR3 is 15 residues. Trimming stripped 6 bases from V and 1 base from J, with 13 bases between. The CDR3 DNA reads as TGTGCCAGTAGCCCTACAGGGAACAGCAATCAGCCCCAGCATTTT. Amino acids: CASSPTGNSNQPQHF. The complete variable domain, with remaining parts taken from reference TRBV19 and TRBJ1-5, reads DGGITQSPKYLFRKEGQNVTLSCEQNLNHDAMYWYRQDPGQGLRLIYYSQIVNDFQKGDIAEGYSVSREKKESFPLTVTSAQKNPTAFYLCASSPTGNSNQPQHFGDGTRLSIL.

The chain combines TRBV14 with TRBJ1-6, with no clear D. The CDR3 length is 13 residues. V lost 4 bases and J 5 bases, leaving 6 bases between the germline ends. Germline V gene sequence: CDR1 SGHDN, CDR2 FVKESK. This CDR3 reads CASSLQHNSPLHF. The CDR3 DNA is TGTGCCAGCAGCCTCCAGCATAATTCACCCCTCCACTTT.

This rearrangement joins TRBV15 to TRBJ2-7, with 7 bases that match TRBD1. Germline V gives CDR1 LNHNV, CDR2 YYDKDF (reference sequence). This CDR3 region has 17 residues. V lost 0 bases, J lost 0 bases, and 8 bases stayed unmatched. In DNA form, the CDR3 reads TGTGCCACCAGCAGAGACCCCGGGACAGCGAGCTCCTACGAGCAGTACTTC. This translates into CATSRDPGTASSYEQYF.

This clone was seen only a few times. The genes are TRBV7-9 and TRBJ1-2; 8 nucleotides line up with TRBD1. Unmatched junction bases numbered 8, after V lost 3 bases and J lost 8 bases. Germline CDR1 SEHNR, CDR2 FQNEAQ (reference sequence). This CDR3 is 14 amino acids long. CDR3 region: CASSLGQDSSGYTF. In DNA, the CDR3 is TGTGCCAGCAGCTTGGGACAGGACTCTAGCGGCTACACCTTC.

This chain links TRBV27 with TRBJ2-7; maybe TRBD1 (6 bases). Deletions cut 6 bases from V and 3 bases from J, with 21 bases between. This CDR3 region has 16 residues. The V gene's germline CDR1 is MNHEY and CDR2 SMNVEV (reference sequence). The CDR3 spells CASRLSSPGHFYEQYF. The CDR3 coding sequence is TGTGCCAGCAGACTTAGCTCCCCGGGACACTTCTACGAGCAGTACTTC.

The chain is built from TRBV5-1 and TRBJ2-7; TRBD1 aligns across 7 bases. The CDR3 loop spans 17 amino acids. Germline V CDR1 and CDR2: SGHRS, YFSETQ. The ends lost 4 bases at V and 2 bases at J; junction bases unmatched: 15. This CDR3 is CASSTGQGGAGTYEQYF. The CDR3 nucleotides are TGCGCCAGCAGCACGGGACAAGGGGGCGCTGGTACCTACGAGCAGTACTTC.

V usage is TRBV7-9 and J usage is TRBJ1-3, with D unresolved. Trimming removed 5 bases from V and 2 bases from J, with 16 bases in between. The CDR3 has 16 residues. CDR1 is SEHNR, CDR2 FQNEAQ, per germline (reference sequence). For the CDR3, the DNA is TGTGCCAGCAGCCGATGGACGGAAAAAGCTGGAAACACCATATATTTT. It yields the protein CASSRWTEKAGNTIYF.

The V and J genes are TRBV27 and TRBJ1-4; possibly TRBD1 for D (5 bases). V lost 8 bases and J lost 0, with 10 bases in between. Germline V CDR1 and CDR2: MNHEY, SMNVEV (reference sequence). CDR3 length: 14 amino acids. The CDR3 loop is CASRGHATNEKLFF. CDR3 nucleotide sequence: TGTGCCAGCCGAGGACACGCAACTAATGAAAAACTGTTTTTT. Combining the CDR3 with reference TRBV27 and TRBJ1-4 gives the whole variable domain EAQVTQNPRYLITVTGKKLTVTCSQNMNHEYMSWYRQDPGLGLRQIYYSMNVEVTDKGDVPEGYKVSRKEKRNFPLILESPSPNQTSLYFCASRGHATNEKLFFGSGTQLSVL.

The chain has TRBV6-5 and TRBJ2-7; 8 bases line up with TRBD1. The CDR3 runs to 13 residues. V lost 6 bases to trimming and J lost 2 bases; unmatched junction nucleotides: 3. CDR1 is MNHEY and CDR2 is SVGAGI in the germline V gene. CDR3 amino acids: CASRGGQAYEQYF. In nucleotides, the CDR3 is TGTGCCAGCAGGGGGGGACAGGCCTACGAGCAGTACTTC.

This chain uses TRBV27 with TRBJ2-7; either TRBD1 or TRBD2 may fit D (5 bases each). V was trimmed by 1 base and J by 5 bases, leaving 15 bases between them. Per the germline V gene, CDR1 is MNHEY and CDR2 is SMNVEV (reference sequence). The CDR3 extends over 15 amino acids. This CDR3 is CASSLFGRDVHEQYF. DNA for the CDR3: TGTGCCAGCAGTTTATTCGGCAGGGACGTCCACGAGCAGTACTTC.

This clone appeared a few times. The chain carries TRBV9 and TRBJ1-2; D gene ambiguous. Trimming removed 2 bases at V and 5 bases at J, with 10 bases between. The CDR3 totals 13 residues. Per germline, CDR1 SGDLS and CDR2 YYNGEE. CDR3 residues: CASSVRALYGYTF. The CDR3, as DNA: TGTGCCAGCAGCGTGCGGGCCCTATATGGCTACACCTTC.

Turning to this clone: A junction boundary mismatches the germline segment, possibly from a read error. The DNA for the CDR3 is TGTGCCAGCAGCTTACAGGCTAGCTCCTACAATGGGCAGTTCTTC. It encodes CASSLQASSYNGQFF. The chain recombines TRBV7-3 with TRBJ2-1; the D gene is possibly TRBD2 (5 bases). CDR1 SGHTA and CDR2 FQGTGA come from the germline V gene. The CDR3 length is 15 residues.

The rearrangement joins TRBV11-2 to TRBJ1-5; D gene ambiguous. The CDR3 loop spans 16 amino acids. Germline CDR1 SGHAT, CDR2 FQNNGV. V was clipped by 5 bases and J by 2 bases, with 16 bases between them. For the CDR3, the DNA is TGTGCCAGCAGCCCGGACGACGCTTTAGGCAATCAGCCCCAGCATTTT. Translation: CASSPDDALGNQPQHF. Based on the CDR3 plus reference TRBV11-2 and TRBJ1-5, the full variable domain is EAGVAQSPRYKIIEKRQSVAFWCNPISGHATLYWYQQILGQGPKLLIQFQNNGVVDDSQLPKDRFSAERLKGVDSTLKIQPAKLEDSAVYLCASSPDDALGNQPQHFGDGTRLSIL.

Written as DNA, the CDR3 is TGTGCCAGCAGCTTAGTGGAGCCTGGGGAGCTGTTTTTT. Residues: CASSLVEPGELFF. The V gene is TRBV11-3, the J gene TRBJ2-2, with no clear D. CDR1 is SGHNT and CDR2 is YENEEA in the germline V gene. CDR3 length equals 13 residues. V was clipped by 1 base and J by 8 bases, with 8 bases between them.

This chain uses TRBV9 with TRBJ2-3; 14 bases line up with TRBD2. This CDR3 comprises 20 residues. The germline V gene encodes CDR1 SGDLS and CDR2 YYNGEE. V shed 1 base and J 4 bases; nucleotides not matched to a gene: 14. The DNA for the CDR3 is TGTGCCAGCAGCGTAACCGGGACTAGCGGGAGTTTAGGGGGAGCAGATACGCAGTATTTT. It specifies CASSVTGTSGSLGGADTQYF.

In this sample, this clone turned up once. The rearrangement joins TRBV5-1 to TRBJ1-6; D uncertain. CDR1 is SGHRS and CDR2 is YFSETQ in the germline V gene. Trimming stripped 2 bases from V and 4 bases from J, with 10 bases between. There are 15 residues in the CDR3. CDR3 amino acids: CASSFPDGYNSPLHF. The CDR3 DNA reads TGCGCCAGCAGCTTCCCGGACGGGTATAATTCACCCCTCCACTTT.

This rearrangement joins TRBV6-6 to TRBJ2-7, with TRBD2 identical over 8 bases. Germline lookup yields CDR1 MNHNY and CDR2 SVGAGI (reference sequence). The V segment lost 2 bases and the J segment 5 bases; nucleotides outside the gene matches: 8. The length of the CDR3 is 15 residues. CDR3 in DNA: TGTGCCAGCAGTTACCCGACTAGCGAAGGCGACGAGCAGTACTTC. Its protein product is CASSYPTSEGDEQYF.

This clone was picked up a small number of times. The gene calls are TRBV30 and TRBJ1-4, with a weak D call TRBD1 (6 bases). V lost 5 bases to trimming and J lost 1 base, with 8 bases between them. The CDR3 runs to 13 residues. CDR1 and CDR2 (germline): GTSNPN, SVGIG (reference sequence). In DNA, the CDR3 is TGTGCCTGGGGACAGAGAACTAATGAAAAACTGTTTTTT. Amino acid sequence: CAWGQRTNEKLFF. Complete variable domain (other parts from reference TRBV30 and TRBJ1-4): SQTIHQWPATLVQPVGSPLSLECTVEGTSNPNLYWYRQAAGRGLQLLFYSVGIGQISSEVPQNLSASRPQDRQFILSSKKLLLSDSGFYLCAWGQRTNEKLFFGSGTQLSVL.

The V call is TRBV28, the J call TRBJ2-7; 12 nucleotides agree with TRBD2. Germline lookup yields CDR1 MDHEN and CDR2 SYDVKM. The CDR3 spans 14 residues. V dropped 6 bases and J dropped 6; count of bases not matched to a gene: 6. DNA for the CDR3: TGTGCCAGCAGCCCGGGACTAGCGGGTTCCGAGCAGTACTTC. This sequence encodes CASSPGLAGSEQYF.

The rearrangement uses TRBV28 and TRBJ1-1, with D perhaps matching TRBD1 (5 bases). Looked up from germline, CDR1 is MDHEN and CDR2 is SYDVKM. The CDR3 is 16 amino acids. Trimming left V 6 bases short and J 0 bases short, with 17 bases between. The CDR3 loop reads CASSLGAHRMNTEAFF. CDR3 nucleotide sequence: TGTGCCAGCAGCCTTGGGGCGCATCGAATGAACACTGAAGCTTTCTTT.